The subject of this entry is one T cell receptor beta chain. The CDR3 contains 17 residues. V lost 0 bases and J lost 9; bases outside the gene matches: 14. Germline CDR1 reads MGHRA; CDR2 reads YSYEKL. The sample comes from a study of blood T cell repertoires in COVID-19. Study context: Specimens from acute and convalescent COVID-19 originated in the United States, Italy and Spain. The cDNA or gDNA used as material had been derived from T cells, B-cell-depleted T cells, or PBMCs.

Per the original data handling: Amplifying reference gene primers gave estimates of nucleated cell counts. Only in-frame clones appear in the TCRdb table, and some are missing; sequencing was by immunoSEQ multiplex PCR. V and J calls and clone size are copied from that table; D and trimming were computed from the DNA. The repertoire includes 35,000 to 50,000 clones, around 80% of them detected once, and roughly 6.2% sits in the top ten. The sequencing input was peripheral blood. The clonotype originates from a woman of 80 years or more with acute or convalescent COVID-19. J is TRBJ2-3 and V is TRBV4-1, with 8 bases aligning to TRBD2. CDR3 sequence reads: CASSQETVLAGSATQYF. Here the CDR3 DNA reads TGCGCCAGCAGCCAAGAGACAGTGCTAGCGGGTTCAGCGACGCAGTATTTT.